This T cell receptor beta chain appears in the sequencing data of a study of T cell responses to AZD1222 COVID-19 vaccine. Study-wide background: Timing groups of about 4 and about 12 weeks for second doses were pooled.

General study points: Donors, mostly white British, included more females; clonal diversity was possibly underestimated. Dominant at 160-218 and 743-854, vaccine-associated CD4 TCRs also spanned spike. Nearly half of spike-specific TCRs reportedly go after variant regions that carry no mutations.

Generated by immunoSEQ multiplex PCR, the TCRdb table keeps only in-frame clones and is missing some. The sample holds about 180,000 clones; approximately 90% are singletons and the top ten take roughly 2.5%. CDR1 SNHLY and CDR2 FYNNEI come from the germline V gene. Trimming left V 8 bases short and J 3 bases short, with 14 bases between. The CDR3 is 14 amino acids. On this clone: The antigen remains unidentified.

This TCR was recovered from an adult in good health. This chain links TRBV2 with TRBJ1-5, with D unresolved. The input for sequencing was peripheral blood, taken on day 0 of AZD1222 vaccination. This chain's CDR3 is CASFLGPVNQPQHF. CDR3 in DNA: TGTGCCAGCTTCTTAGGGCCGGTCAATCAGCCCCAGCATTTT.